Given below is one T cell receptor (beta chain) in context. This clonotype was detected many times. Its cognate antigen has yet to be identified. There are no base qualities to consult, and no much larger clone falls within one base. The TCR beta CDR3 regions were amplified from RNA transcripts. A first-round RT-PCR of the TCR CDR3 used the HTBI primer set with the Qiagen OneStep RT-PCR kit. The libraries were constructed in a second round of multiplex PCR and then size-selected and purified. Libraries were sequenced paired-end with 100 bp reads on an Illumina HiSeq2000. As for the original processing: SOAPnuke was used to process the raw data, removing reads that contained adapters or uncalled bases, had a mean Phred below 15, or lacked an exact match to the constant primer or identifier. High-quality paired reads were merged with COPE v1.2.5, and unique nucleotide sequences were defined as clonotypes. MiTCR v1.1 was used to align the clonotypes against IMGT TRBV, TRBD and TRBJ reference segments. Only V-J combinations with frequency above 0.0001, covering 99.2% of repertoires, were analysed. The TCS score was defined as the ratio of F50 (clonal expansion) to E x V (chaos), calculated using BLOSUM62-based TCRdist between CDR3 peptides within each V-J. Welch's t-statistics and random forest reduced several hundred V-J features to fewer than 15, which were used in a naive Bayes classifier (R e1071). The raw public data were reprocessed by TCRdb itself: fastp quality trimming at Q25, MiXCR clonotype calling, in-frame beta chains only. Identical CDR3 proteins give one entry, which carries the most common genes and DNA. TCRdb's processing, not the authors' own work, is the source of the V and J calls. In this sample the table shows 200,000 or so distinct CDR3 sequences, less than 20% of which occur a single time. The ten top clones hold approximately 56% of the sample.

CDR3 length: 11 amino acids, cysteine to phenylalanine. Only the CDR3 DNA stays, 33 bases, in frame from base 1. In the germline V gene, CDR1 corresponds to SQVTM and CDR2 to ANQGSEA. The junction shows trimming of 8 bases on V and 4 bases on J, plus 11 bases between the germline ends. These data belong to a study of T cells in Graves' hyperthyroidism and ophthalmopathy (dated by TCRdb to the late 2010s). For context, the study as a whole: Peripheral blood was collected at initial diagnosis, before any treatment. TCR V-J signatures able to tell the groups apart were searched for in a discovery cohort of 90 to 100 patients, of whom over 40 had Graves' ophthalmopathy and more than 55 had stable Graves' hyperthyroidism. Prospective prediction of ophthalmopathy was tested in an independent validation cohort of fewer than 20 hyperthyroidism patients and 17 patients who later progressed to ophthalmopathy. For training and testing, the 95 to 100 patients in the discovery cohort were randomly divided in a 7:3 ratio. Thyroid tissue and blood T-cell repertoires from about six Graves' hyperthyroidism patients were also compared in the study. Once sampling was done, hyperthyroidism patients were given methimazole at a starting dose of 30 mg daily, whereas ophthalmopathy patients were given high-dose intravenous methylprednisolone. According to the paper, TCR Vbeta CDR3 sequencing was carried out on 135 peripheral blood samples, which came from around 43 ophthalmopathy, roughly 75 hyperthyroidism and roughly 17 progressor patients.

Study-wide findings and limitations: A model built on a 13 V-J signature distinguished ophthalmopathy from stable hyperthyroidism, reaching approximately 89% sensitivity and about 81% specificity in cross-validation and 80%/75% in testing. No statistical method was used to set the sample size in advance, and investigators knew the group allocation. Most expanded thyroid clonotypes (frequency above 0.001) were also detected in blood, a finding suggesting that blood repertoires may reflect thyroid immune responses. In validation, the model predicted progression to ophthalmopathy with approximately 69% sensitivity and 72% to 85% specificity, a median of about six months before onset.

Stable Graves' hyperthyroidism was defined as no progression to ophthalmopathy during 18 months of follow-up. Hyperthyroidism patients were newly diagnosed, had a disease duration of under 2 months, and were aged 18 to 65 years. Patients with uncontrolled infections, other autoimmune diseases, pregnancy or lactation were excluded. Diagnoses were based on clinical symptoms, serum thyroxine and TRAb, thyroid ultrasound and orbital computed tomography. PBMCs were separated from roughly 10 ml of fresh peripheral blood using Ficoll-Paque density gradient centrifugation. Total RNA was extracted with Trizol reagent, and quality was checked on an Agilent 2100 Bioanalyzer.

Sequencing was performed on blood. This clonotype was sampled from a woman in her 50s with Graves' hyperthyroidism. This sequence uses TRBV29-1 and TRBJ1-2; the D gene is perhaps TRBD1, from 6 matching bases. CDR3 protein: CSSGDSYGYTF. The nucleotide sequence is TGCAGCTCAGGGGATTCCTATGGCTACACCTTC.